What follows are 7 T cell receptor beta chains derived from one specimen sequenced in a study of blood T cell repertoires in COVID-19. Produced via immunoSEQ multiplex PCR; TCRdb's table is partial and in-frame only. The sample holds under 85,000 clones, 85% seen once. Sequencing input: peripheral blood. These receptors originate from a man older than 75 with acute or convalescent COVID-19.

V is TRBV7-6 and J is TRBJ2-4, with D possibly TRBD2 on 5 matching bases. The germline CDR1 and CDR2 sequences are SGHVS and FNYEAQ. Trimming removed 0 bases from V and 6 bases from J, with 9 bases in between. The CDR3 contains 14 residues. For the CDR3, the DNA is TGTGCCAGCAGCTTAGCGTCCCTAGCAAACATTCAGTACTTC. Translating it yields CASSLASLANIQYF.

There are a few counts of this clone. Other DNA sequences in the same sample also yield this CDR3. The CDR3 coding sequence is TGTGCCAGCAGAGACCCCGACGGACAGGCGGGCAGAAGGGTTTCCTACAATGAGCAGTTCTTC. Protein sequence: CASRDPDGQAGRRVSYNEQFF. The chain recombines TRBV6-4 with TRBJ2-1; TRBD1 matches 7 bases. The CDR3 contains 21 residues. CDR1 is MRHNA and CDR2 is SNTAGT in the germline V gene. J gave up 1 base and V 6 bases, and 24 bases lay outside the gene matches.

The chain has TRBV5-1 and TRBJ1-3, with D possibly TRBD1 on 6 matching bases. CDR3 size: 14 residues. The V gene lost 6 bases and the J gene lost 0 bases, with 10 bases spanning the gap. CDR1 is SGHRS, CDR2 YFSETQ, per germline. CDR3 in amino acids: CASTPDSSGNTIYF. Written as DNA, the CDR3 is TGCGCCAGCACCCCGGACAGCTCTGGAAACACCATATATTTT.

A word on this clone: Additional DNA sequences in this sample encode the identical CDR3. The chain combines TRBV7-2 with TRBJ2-7; 7 nucleotides agree with TRBD1. The CDR3 covers 13 residues. Trimming removed 1 base from V and 4 bases from J; junction bases left unmatched: 1. The germline gives CDR1 SGHTA, CDR2 FQGNSA. The CDR3 spells CASSLGDSYEQYF. The CDR3 DNA reads TGTGCCAGCAGCTTAGGGGACAGTTACGAGCAGTACTTC.

CDR3 region: CASSQETGVEQFF. Here the CDR3 DNA reads TGCGCCAGCAGCCAAGAAACGGGGGTAGAGCAGTTCTTC. The genes are TRBV4-3 and TRBJ2-1; tentative D call: TRBD2 (6 bases). CDR3 size: 13 residues. Germline V gene sequence: CDR1 LGHNA, CDR2 YSLEER. Deletions cut 0 bases from V and 10 bases from J, with 10 bases between.

The chain uses TRBV7-2 and TRBJ2-3, with TRBD2 as a possible D gene (5 bases). Per germline, CDR1 SGHTA and CDR2 FQGNSA. The V end was cut by 6 bases, the J end by 1 base, with 11 bases between. The length of the CDR3 is 14 residues. The CDR3 sequence: CASREGPGTDTQYF. The CDR3 nucleotides are TGTGCCAGCAGAGAGGGTCCGGGCACAGATACGCAGTATTTT.

The sample holds one count of this clone. The chain links TRBV9 to TRBJ2-3; no firm D call. There are 16 residues in the CDR3. Deletions cut 0 bases from V and 0 bases from J, with 11 bases between. CDR1 and CDR2 from the germline V gene are SGDLS and YYNGEE. The CDR3 DNA follows: TGTGCCAGCAGCGTAGGCTTAGCCGATAGCACAGATACGCAGTATTTT. This encodes CASSVGLADSTDTQYF.